These 27 T cell receptor beta chains came from one sample sequenced in a study of blood T cell repertoires in COVID-19. Produced via immunoSEQ multiplex PCR; TCRdb's table is partial and in-frame only. The sample contains roughly 14,000 clones, around 91% of which appear only once. Input material: peripheral blood. These receptors were taken from a human donor in a cohort sampled during active COVID-19.

The rearrangement links TRBV28 to TRBJ1-6; tentatively, D is TRBD1 (5 bases). This CDR3 comprises 14 residues. With 10 bases removed from V and 7 bases from J, the gap between germline ends came to 17 bases. The germline V gene has CDR1 MDHEN and CDR2 SYDVKM. CDR3 coding DNA: TGTGCCATGCGACCCAGGGAGGGGAATTCACCCCTCCACTTT. Encoded protein: CAMRPREGNSPLHF.

The rearrangement links TRBV11-2 to TRBJ2-5; 8 bases line up with TRBD1. Germline CDR1 SGHAT, CDR2 FQNNGV. There are 11 residues in the CDR3. CDR3 nucleotide sequence: TGTGCTACGCAGGGGGCGGAGACCCAGTACTTC. Protein: CATQGAETQYF.

This chain connects TRBV7-9 to TRBJ2-7, with D tentatively TRBD2 (5 bases). The CDR3 is 14 residues long. The germline V gene has CDR1 SEHNR and CDR2 FQNEAQ (reference sequence). The ends were cut back, 1 base at V and 6 bases at J, with 13 bases in the middle. The DNA for the CDR3 is TGTGCCAGCAGCTTAGTCCAGCTAGCTCCCGAGCAGTACTTC. This encodes CASSLVQLAPEQYF.

V and J are TRBV28 and TRBJ2-7, with 7 bases fitting TRBD2. This CDR3 comprises 11 residues. J was trimmed by 4 bases and V by 8 bases; bases with no gene match: 2. CDR1 and CDR2 (germline): MDHEN, SYDVKM. In nucleotides, the CDR3 is TGTGCCAGCGGGACTAATTACGAGCAGTACTTC. Its translation is CASGTNYEQYF.

The chain couples TRBV6-2 or TRBV6-3 to TRBJ2-1, with D unclear. Per germline, CDR1 MNHEY and CDR2 SVGEGT. Deletions cut 4 bases from V and 0 bases from J, with 10 bases between. The length of the CDR3 is 15 residues. The CDR3 spells CASSSVQVSYNEQFF. In nucleotides, the CDR3 is TGTGCCAGCAGTTCAGTTCAAGTCTCCTACAATGAGCAGTTCTTC.

The chain links TRBV11-2 to TRBJ2-7, with 8 bases identical to TRBD2. Trimming removed 3 bases from V and 3 bases from J; junction bases left unmatched: 7. The CDR3 consists of 15 residues. The V gene's germline CDR1 is SGHAT and CDR2 FQNNGV. DNA of the CDR3: TGTGCCAGCAGCTTTAGTACGGGAGGGGTCTACGAGCAGTACTTC. This codes for CASSFSTGGVYEQYF.

This clone was detected only once. A junction boundary mismatches the germline segment, possibly from a read error. V and J are TRBV28 and TRBJ1-4; 8 bases map to TRBD1. The CDR3 spans 16 residues. Germline CDR1 and CDR2: MDHEN and SYDVKM. The CDR3 region has the DNA TGTACCAGCAGTTTGCTTGGACAGGGAAAAAATGAAAAACTGTTTTTT. Translation gives CTSSLLGQGKNEKLFF.

V is TRBV30 and J is TRBJ2-1; a weak D match, TRBD2 (6 bases). This CDR3 contains 13 residues. V was shortened by 1 base and J by 6 bases, with 10 bases between the two germline ends. Germline CDR1 is GTSNPN and CDR2 is SVGIG (reference sequence). The CDR3 loop reads CAWSGDSPNEQFF. The CDR3 nucleotides read TGTGCCTGGAGTGGGGACTCCCCCAATGAGCAGTTCTTC.

CDR3 amino acids: CASSLEGGPNYGYTF. The CDR3 coding sequence is TGTGCCAGCAGCTTAGAAGGGGGCCCTAACTATGGCTACACCTTC. This rearrangement joins TRBV7-9 to TRBJ1-2; 7 nucleotides align to TRBD1. Germline trimming cut 1 base from V and 0 bases from J; bases unmatched to any gene: 2. Germline V gives CDR1 SEHNR, CDR2 FQNEAQ (reference sequence). This CDR3 region has 15 residues.

The chain couples TRBV27 to TRBJ2-7, with D perhaps TRBD1 (6 bases). The CDR3 covers 15 residues. Trimming removed 2 bases from V and 3 bases from J, with 14 bases in between. The germline CDR1 and CDR2 sequences are MNHEY and SMNVEV (reference sequence). The CDR3 loop is CASSLTGAGDYEQYF. In DNA, the CDR3 is TGTGCCAGCAGTTTAACGGGCGCAGGGGACTACGAGCAGTACTTC.

The chain couples TRBV18 to TRBJ2-1; 9 nucleotides line up with TRBD1. The J segment lost 4 bases and the V segment lost 3 bases, leaving 4 bases of the junction unmatched. The CDR3 runs 15 residues. The V gene's germline CDR1 is KGHSH and CDR2 LQKENI. The CDR3 reads CASSPKTGGYNEQFF. CDR3 bases: TGTGCCAGCTCACCTAAGACAGGGGGGTACAATGAGCAGTTCTTC.

A few counts support this clone. This sequence joins TRBV10-1 and TRBJ2-7, with D uncertain. Germline CDR1 reads WNHNN; CDR2 reads SYGVQD (reference sequence). With 0 bases removed from V and 4 bases from J, the gap between germline ends came to 16 bases. There are 16 residues in the CDR3. The CDR3 coding sequence is TGCGCCAGCAGTGAGTCAGCCCCGCTAAGCTTATACGAGCAGTACTTC. Protein sequence: CASSESAPLSLYEQYF.

The chain combines TRBV6-2 or TRBV6-3 with TRBJ2-7; 7 bases are a match to TRBD1. This CDR3 has 14 amino acids. Germline V gene data show CDR1 as MNHEY and CDR2 as SVGEGT. Losses at the gene ends were 5 bases for V and 5 bases for J; bases not matched to a gene: 9. This CDR3 reads CASSGRQGPHEQYF. The CDR3 DNA is TGTGCCAGCAGTGGACGACAGGGTCCCCACGAGCAGTACTTC.

This clone was seen a few times. This rearrangement joins TRBV4-3 to TRBJ1-2; D possibly corresponds to TRBD1 (6 bases). V was pared by 4 bases and J by 4 bases, with 16 bases between. The CDR3 spans 15 residues. CDR1 and CDR2 (germline): LGHNA, YSLEER. The DNA of the CDR3 is TGCGCCAGCAGCCCCACAAAAGGACAGTTCTATGGCTACACCTTC. Protein sequence: CASSPTKGQFYGYTF.

The rearrangement uses TRBV27 and TRBJ2-1, with unresolved D. Germline V gene lookup returns CDR1 MNHEY and CDR2 SMNVEV (reference sequence). The CDR3 length is 16 residues. V shed 0 bases and J shed 6 bases, with 15 bases lying between them. DNA for the CDR3: TGTGCCAGCAGTTTATCCCTAAACCACTATGGCAATGAGCAGTTCTTC. Translating gives CASSLSLNHYGNEQFF.

The chain combines TRBV7-9 with TRBJ1-6; 8 bases are a match to TRBD1. Trimming at V came to 5 bases and at J to 7 bases, leaving 7 bases not matched to a gene. The CDR3 extends over 15 amino acids. Germline assignment: CDR1 SEHNR and CDR2 FQNEAQ (reference sequence). The CDR3 DNA follows: TGTGCCAGCAGCGGACAGGGAAATTGGAATTCACCCCTCCACTTT. Translated: CASSGQGNWNSPLHF.

The chain combines TRBV6-1 with TRBJ2-1, with a weak D call TRBD1 (5 bases). The CDR3 runs 15 residues. CDR1 MNHNS and CDR2 SASEGT come from the germline V gene. V was shortened by 0 bases and J by 4 bases, with 10 bases between the two germline ends. In DNA, the CDR3 is TGTGCCAGCAGTGAAGCAGGGGCGGCATACAATGAGCAGTTCTTC. Amino acid sequence: CASSEAGAAYNEQFF.

The rearrangement uses TRBV9 and TRBJ1-3, with D perhaps matching TRBD1 (5 bases). V was shortened by 0 bases and J by 4 bases, with 11 bases between the two germline ends. CDR3 length: 15 amino acids. In germline, CDR1 is SGDLS, CDR2 YYNGEE. CDR3 region: CASSVEQAFGNTIYF. The CDR3 DNA sequence: TGTGCCAGCAGCGTAGAACAGGCCTTCGGAAACACCATATATTTT. Full variable domain (missing parts from reference TRBV9 and TRBJ1-3): DSGVTQTPKHLITATGQRVTLRCSPRSGDLSVYWYQQSLDQGLQFLIQYYNGEERAKGNILERFSAQQFPDLHSELNLSSLELGDSALYFCASSVEQAFGNTIYFGEGSWLTVV.

This sequence joins TRBV2 and TRBJ1-5, with TRBD1 matching 9 bases. Germline-derived CDR1 and CDR2 are SNHLY and FYNNEI. The CDR3 length is 18 residues. V lost 1 base, J lost 5 bases, and 12 bases stayed unmatched. The CDR3 DNA reads TGTGCCAGCAGTGAAGTCTATCCCGGGGACAGGGTTTATCAGCCCCAGCATTTT. This encodes CASSEVYPGDRVYQPQHF.

V is TRBV7-9 and J is TRBJ1-4; 10 bases are a match to TRBD1. The V segment lost 5 bases and the J segment 8 bases; nucleotides outside the gene matches: 11. The CDR3 runs to 16 residues. CDR1 SEHNR and CDR2 FQNEAQ come from the germline V gene (reference sequence). The CDR3 nucleotides are TGTGCCAGCAGCCCGCGTCCCGGGACAGGGGAAGAAAAACTGTTTTTT. This encodes CASSPRPGTGEEKLFF. Together with reference TRBV7-9 and TRBJ1-4, the CDR3 gives the full variable domain: DTGVSQNPRHKITKRGQNVTFRCDPISEHNRLYWYRQTLGQGPEFLTYFQNEAQLEKSRLLSDRFSAERPKGSFSTLEIQRTEQGDSAMYLCASSPRPGTGEEKLFFGSGTQLSVL.

V gene TRBV28 combines with J gene TRBJ2-3, with D possibly being TRBD2 (6 bases). The V end was cut by 4 bases, the J end by 2 bases, with 10 bases between. The CDR3 has 14 amino acids. Germline-derived CDR1 and CDR2 are MDHEN and SYDVKM. The CDR3 nucleotides read TGTGCCAGCAGTTCCGGGACTTACACAGATACGCAGTATTTT. Translating gives CASSSGTYTDTQYF.

The V and J genes are TRBV7-9 and TRBJ2-3; weak D call: TRBD2 (6 bases). The V gene lost 5 bases and the J gene lost 6 bases, with 18 bases spanning the gap. The CDR3 runs 15 residues. Germline assignment: CDR1 SEHNR and CDR2 FQNEAQ (reference sequence). CDR3 in DNA: TGTGCCAGCAGCATTGTCTGGGGAGGCCAGGATACGCAGTATTTT. Protein product: CASSIVWGGQDTQYF. Full variable domain (remainder filled in from reference TRBV7-9 and TRBJ2-3): DTGVSQNPRHKITKRGQNVTFRCDPISEHNRLYWYRQTLGQGPEFLTYFQNEAQLEKSRLLSDRFSAERPKGSFSTLEIQRTEQGDSAMYLCASSIVWGGQDTQYFGPGTRLTVL.

This sequence joins TRBV6-2 or TRBV6-3 and TRBJ2-1, with D perhaps TRBD2 (5 bases). V gave up 5 bases and J gave up 8 bases, with 10 bases separating them. CDR1 MNHEY and CDR2 SVGEGT come from the germline V gene. The CDR3 length is 12 residues. CDR3 protein: CASSPPSHEQFF. The DNA for the CDR3 is TGTGCCAGCAGTCCCCCTAGCCATGAGCAGTTCTTC.

The chain links TRBV13 to TRBJ2-7, with D perhaps TRBD1 (6 bases). V was cut by 1 base and J by 7 bases, with 17 bases left in between. CDR1 is PRHDT, CDR2 FYEKMQ, per germline (reference sequence). The CDR3 spans 15 residues. CDR3 region: CASSLARGGLEEQYF. The CDR3 nucleotides read TGTGCCAGCAGCTTAGCGAGAGGGGGTTTGGAGGAGCAGTACTTC.

Only one count was recorded for this clone. The gene calls are TRBV15 and TRBJ2-3; D is uncertain. The germline V and J ends were trimmed by 1 base and 0 bases, with 8 bases remaining between them. Germline lookup yields CDR1 LNHNV and CDR2 YYDKDF (reference sequence). CDR3 length: 15 amino acids. The CDR3 loop is CATSRVRISTDTQYF. CDR3 bases: TGTGCCACCAGCAGAGTCCGTATAAGCACAGATACGCAGTATTTT.

The V gene is TRBV2, the J gene TRBJ2-7; 8 bases map to TRBD1. The CDR3 contains 13 residues. Trimming at V came to 4 bases and at J to 6 bases, leaving 5 bases not matched to a gene. The germline V gene has CDR1 SNHLY and CDR2 FYNNEI. The DNA of the CDR3 is TGTGCCAGCAGTGGACAACAGGGGGGCGAGCAGTACTTC. It translates to CASSGQQGGEQYF.

V is TRBV7-2 and J is TRBJ1-3; TRBD1 agrees at 10 bases. Per germline, CDR1 SGHTA and CDR2 FQGNSA. The CDR3 runs 15 residues. Unmatched junction bases numbered 8, after V lost 8 bases and J lost 4 bases. In DNA, the CDR3 is TGTGCCAGCGGTCGACAGGGGGCGGCCGGAAACACCATATATTTT. This codes for CASGRQGAAGNTIYF.